Described below is a single T cell receptor beta chain sequence and its context. Antigen unknown. Normal lung was sampled as far from the tumour as possible, at least 3 cm. This table comes from immunoSEQ multiplex PCR, and its TCRdb copy is limited to in-frame clones, with some not included. This repertoire shows roughly 3,000 clones, around 72% found once; its top ten account for roughly 18%. This sample was included in a study of immune cell composition in non-small cell lung cancer. General study points: Smoking pack-years did not significantly correlate with tumour TCR-beta clonality.

The length of the CDR3 is 14 residues. CDR1 and CDR2 from the germline V gene are MNHEY and SMNVEV (reference sequence). V shed 6 bases and J shed 2 bases, with 12 bases lying between them. These data are also associated with another study on CD4 T cells in lung cancer. As that study records: Possibly, some blood-derived responses are in vitro primed naive T cells.

V and J are TRBV27 and TRBJ2-3; TRBD2 is a possible D gene (7 bases). The sequencing input was non-adjacent lung tissue. This clonotype was sampled from a human donor with non-small cell lung cancer. This CDR3 is CASRRGGVTDTQYF. The CDR3 DNA reads as TGTGCCAGCAGAAGGGGGGGAGTCACAGATACGCAGTATTTT.